The 19 T cell receptor beta chains below come from one sample, sequenced in a study of T cells after somatic rescue of genetic block. Sequencing was performed with immunoSEQ multiplex PCR; in TCRdb, only in-frame clones are kept and a portion is missing. In the table there are tens of thousands of clones, around 93% of which are singletons. Sequenced input: peripheral blood mononuclear cells (PBMCs). These receptors all stem from a man in his forties.

The chain uses TRBV14 and TRBJ2-1; TRBD2 agrees at 10 bases. This CDR3 has 17 amino acids. V gave up 0 bases and J gave up 6 bases; unmatched junction bases: 8. Germline CDR1 and CDR2: SGHDN and FVKESK. In DNA form, the CDR3 reads TGTGCCAGCAGCCAAGATTCGTCTAGCGGGAGACGCAATGAGCAGTTCTTC. It encodes CASSQDSSSGRRNEQFF. Full variable domain (remainder filled in from reference TRBV14 and TRBJ2-1): EAGVTQFPSHSVIEKGQTVTLRCDPISGHDNLYWYRRVMGKEIKFLLHFVKESKQDESGMPNNRFLAERTGGTYSTLKVQPAELEDSGVYFCASSQDSSSGRRNEQFFGPGTRLTVL.

The chain joins TRBV28 to TRBJ1-3; no firm D call. CDR3 length equals 14 residues. Trimming stripped 8 bases from V and 7 bases from J, with 18 bases between. CDR1 is MDHEN and CDR2 is SYDVKM in the germline V gene. The CDR3 loop is CASLLASARNTIYF. As DNA, the CDR3 is TGTGCCAGCCTTTTGGCTAGTGCCCGGAACACCATATATTTT. Filled out from reference TRBV28 and TRBJ1-3, the complete variable domain reads DVKVTQSSRYLVKRTGEKVFLECVQDMDHENMFWYRQDPGLGLRLIYFSYDVKMKEKGDIPEGYSVSREKKERFSLILESASTNQTSMYLCASLLASARNTIYFGEGSWLTVV.

The chain uses TRBV7-9 and TRBJ2-7; perhaps TRBD1 as D (5 bases). The ends were cut back, 2 bases at V and 3 bases at J, with 5 bases in the middle. Germline lookup yields CDR1 SEHNR and CDR2 FQNEAQ (reference sequence). This CDR3 has 12 residues. The CDR3 sequence is CASSLQGYEQYF. CDR3 DNA: TGTGCCAGCAGCTTACAGGGCTACGAGCAGTACTTC.

The chain links TRBV9 to TRBJ2-1, with TRBD2 as a possible D gene (6 bases). The germline gives CDR1 SGDLS, CDR2 YYNGEE. This CDR3 spans 17 amino acids. V was shortened by 3 bases and J by 7 bases, with 23 bases between the two germline ends. Written as DNA, the CDR3 is TGTGCCAGCAGCGCGCCCGGGACTGCAGCTAGGGGTAATGAGCAGTTCTTC. Translated: CASSAPGTAARGNEQFF. Full variable domain (rest looked up from reference TRBV9 and TRBJ2-1): DSGVTQTPKHLITATGQRVTLRCSPRSGDLSVYWYQQSLDQGLQFLIQYYNGEERAKGNILERFSAQQFPDLHSELNLSSLELGDSALYFCASSAPGTAARGNEQFFGPGTRLTVL.

V gene TRBV18 combines with J gene TRBJ2-7; tentatively, D is TRBD1 or TRBD2 (5 bases each). Germline CDR1 KGHSH, CDR2 LQKENI. CDR3 length: 14 amino acids. V was cut by 3 bases and J by 1 base, with 10 bases left in between. The CDR3 nucleotides read TGTGCCAGCTCACCGGGGACGGCTTCCTACGAGCAGTACTTC. Translation: CASSPGTASYEQYF.

The chain recombines TRBV28 with TRBJ2-5; D unresolved. The CDR3 is made up of 14 amino acids. Germline V gene sequence: CDR1 MDHEN, CDR2 SYDVKM. V was shortened by 4 bases and J by 5 bases, with 14 bases between the two germline ends. The CDR3, as DNA: TGTGCCAGCAGTTCCCTTCCCCTTGGGGAGACCCAGTACTTC. Translating gives CASSSLPLGETQYF.

The chain couples TRBV27 to TRBJ2-7; 7 bases line up with TRBD2. CDR3 size: 15 residues. Germline V gene sequence: CDR1 MNHEY, CDR2 SMNVEV (reference sequence). The V segment lost 6 bases and the J segment 0 bases; nucleotides outside the gene matches: 8. The CDR3 DNA sequence: TGTGCCAGCAGCCAAGCGGGGATGAGCTCCTACGAGCAGTACTTC. As protein: CASSQAGMSSYEQYF.

The V and J genes are TRBV4-3 and TRBJ2-7; D is undetermined. This CDR3 region has 14 residues. The germline V gene encodes CDR1 LGHNA and CDR2 YSLEER. The ends were cut back, 1 base at V and 2 bases at J, with 9 bases in the middle. This chain's CDR3 is CASSQVGRAYEQYF. In DNA, the CDR3 is TGCGCCAGCAGCCAAGTGGGCAGAGCCTACGAGCAGTACTTC.

This chain uses TRBV18 with TRBJ2-2, with 10 bases identical to TRBD1. CDR1 KGHSH and CDR2 LQKENI come from the germline V gene. The CDR3 runs to 16 residues. Losses at the gene ends were 3 bases for V and 7 bases for J; bases not matched to a gene: 8. The CDR3: CASSPVETGGFGELFF. Written as DNA, the CDR3 is TGTGCCAGCTCACCCGTGGAGACAGGGGGCTTCGGGGAGCTGTTTTTT.

The chain carries TRBV14 and TRBJ2-1; weak D call: TRBD1 (8 bases). Germline lookup yields CDR1 SGHDN and CDR2 FVKESK. This CDR3 spans 13 amino acids. Deletions cut 4 bases from V and 12 bases from J, with 16 bases between. CDR3 nucleotide sequence: TGTGCCAGCAGCCCCCCTACAGGGGGGGGGCAGTTCTTC. It specifies CASSPPTGGGQFF.

This sequence joins TRBV6-1 and TRBJ2-1, with D perhaps TRBD2 (6 bases). CDR1 and CDR2 (germline): MNHNS, SASEGT. Trimming shortened V by 4 bases and J by 0 bases, and 13 bases separated the two germline ends. CDR3 size: 16 residues. DNA of the CDR3: TGTGCCAGCAGTGTCCTCCAGGGAGGCTCCTACAATGAGCAGTTCTTC. Protein sequence: CASSVLQGGSYNEQFF.

The chain carries TRBV19 and TRBJ2-3, with D perhaps being TRBD1 or TRBD2 (5 bases each). CDR3 length: 14 amino acids. CDR1 and CDR2 from the germline V gene are LNHDA and SQIVND (reference sequence). Trimming removed 6 bases at V and 6 bases at J, with 16 bases between. The CDR3 DNA sequence: TGTGCCAGTAGGGTCCGGGACCCCGAGGATACGCAGTATTTT. Translated, it gives CASRVRDPEDTQYF.

V is TRBV10-3 and J is TRBJ2-2, with D possibly being TRBD2 (6 bases). Trimming took off 0 bases at V and 9 bases at J, with 17 bases between the two ends. The CDR3 has 16 residues. CDR1 and CDR2 from the germline V gene are ENHRY and SYGVKD. CDR3: CAISESGAEGNRELFF. The CDR3 nucleotides read TGTGCCATCAGTGAGTCAGGAGCGGAGGGAAACCGGGAGCTGTTTTTT.

The chain is built from TRBV7-2 and TRBJ2-6; D is possibly TRBD2 (6 bases). Germline-derived CDR1 and CDR2 are SGHTA and FQGNSA. The CDR3 runs 19 residues. V lost 0 bases, J lost 1 base, and 16 bases lay in between. CDR3 bases: TGTGCCAGCAGCTTAGCGGTATTGGGGGGAGCATCTGGGGCCAACGTCCTGACTTTC. It is translated as CASSLAVLGGASGANVLTF.

The V and J genes are TRBV6-6 and TRBJ2-5; D remains unclear. This CDR3 has 13 amino acids. Trimming cost V 2 bases and J 7 bases, with 11 bases left between them. In germline, CDR1 is MNHNY, CDR2 SVGAGI (reference sequence). The chain's CDR3 is CASSYDPIGTQYF. CDR3 coding DNA: TGTGCCAGCAGTTACGACCCTATTGGGACCCAGTACTTC.

The chain employs TRBV5-8 and TRBJ2-3, with TRBD2 matching 7 bases. There are 16 residues in the CDR3. CDR1 and CDR2 (germline): SGHTS, YDEGEE. The J segment lost 0 bases and the V segment lost 1 base, leaving 5 bases of the junction unmatched. The CDR3: CASSLRLAGSTDTQYF. CDR3 in DNA: TGTGCCAGCAGCTTGCGTTTAGCGGGTAGCACAGATACGCAGTATTTT.

This chain connects TRBV27 to TRBJ2-2, with D unresolved. The V end lost 7 bases, the J end lost 1 base, and 13 bases lay between the germline ends. The CDR3 consists of 15 residues. Germline lookup yields CDR1 MNHEY and CDR2 SMNVEV (reference sequence). CDR3: CASTPRPGNTGELFF. The CDR3 DNA reads as TGTGCCAGCACGCCCCGTCCAGGGAACACCGGGGAGCTGTTTTTT.

In this sample, this clone turned up once. Written as DNA, the CDR3 is TGTGCCAGCAGCCCCACTAGCAGACAAAACACCGGGGAGCTGTTTTTT. Translated: CASSPTSRQNTGELFF. The chain links TRBV5-4 to TRBJ2-2, with D maybe TRBD2 (6 bases). This CDR3 comprises 16 residues. V was cut by 4 bases and J by 2 bases, with 15 bases left in between. From germline, CDR1 is SGHNT and CDR2 YYREEE (reference sequence).

The V gene is TRBV13, the J gene TRBJ2-7; perhaps TRBD2 as D (5 bases). This CDR3 region has 13 residues. CDR1 is PRHDT, CDR2 FYEKMQ, per germline (reference sequence). V was pared by 2 bases and J by 3 bases, with 8 bases between. The CDR3, as DNA: TGTGCCAGCAGCTTACGAGGGCACTACGAGCAGTACTTC. It encodes CASSLRGHYEQYF.